The 16 T cell receptor beta chains below come from one sample, sequenced in a study of tumor and adjacent non-tumor tissue in lung cancer. The library came from three nested PCR rounds adapted from ARM-PCR protocols. TCRdb processed the multiplex PCR reads anew with MiXCR; each CDR3 protein has one entry. The sample has 52,000 or so distinct CDR3 sequences, 70% to 80% seen once. No cell sorting was done before RNA was extracted from the tissue. This non-tumor lung sample came from over 3 cm beyond the tumor edge. The sequenced sample consisted of distant non-tumor lung tissue. The receptor set was obtained from a woman aged 60-70 years with non-small cell lung cancer.

Turning to this clonotype: A read error may account for a junction end that differs from germline. This sequence joins TRBV12-3 or TRBV12-4 and TRBJ1-5; D possibly corresponds to TRBD1 (6 bases). This CDR3 contains 15 residues. The CDR3 is CVSSSCGQNNQPQHF. CDR3 DNA: TGTGTCAGCAGTTCATGCGGACAGAACAATCAGCCCCAGCATTTT.

With regard to this clonotype: A single base separates this from a much larger clone, so it may be a read error. The chain couples TRBV20-1 to TRBJ2-1, with 7 bases lining up with TRBD1. The V gene end was trimmed by 6 bases and the J gene end by 3 bases; junction bases not matched to a gene: 8. Germline V gene data show CDR1 as DFQATT and CDR2 as SNEGSKA (reference sequence). The CDR3 covers 14 residues. The CDR3 spells CSAIRGRYYNEQFF. CDR3 nucleotide sequence: TGCAGTGCAATCAGGGGGAGATACTACAATGAGCAGTTCTTC.

The chain employs TRBV27 and TRBJ2-2, with 8 positions matching TRBD1. The CDR3 consists of 17 residues. V shed 2 bases and J 5 bases; nucleotides not matched to a gene: 10. Germline CDR1 MNHEY, CDR2 SMNVEV (reference sequence). The CDR3 DNA reads TGTGCCAGCAGTTTACACCCAGGGGGCACGAGAACCGGGGAGCTGTTTTTT. The encoded protein is CASSLHPGGTRTGELFF.

As to this clonotype: Likely a read error: the CDR3 ends without its conserved phenylalanine or tryptophan. The J gene is TRBJ2-3, the V gene TRBV11-3; a weak D match, TRBD2 (5 bases). This CDR3 region has 18 residues. Germline lookup yields CDR1 SGHNT and CDR2 YENEEA. V lost 1 base and J 0 bases, leaving 17 bases between the germline ends. For the CDR3, the DNA is TGTGCCAGCAGCTTAGGTTTAACAGAGGGCCGCAGCACAGATACGCAGTATATC. This gives the protein CASSLGLTEGRSTDTQYI.

To note about this clonotype: This may be a read error, as it is one base from a much larger clone. This sequence joins TRBV7-9 and TRBJ2-7; D may be TRBD2 (6 bases). There are 13 residues in the CDR3. Germline values: CDR1 SEHNR, CDR2 FQNEAQ (reference sequence). The CDR3 sequence: CTSSLDGGTEGNF. Written as DNA, the CDR3 is TGTACCAGCAGCTTAGACGGAGGGACCGAGGGGAACTTC. Combining the CDR3 with reference TRBV7-9 and TRBJ2-7 gives the whole variable domain DTGVSQNPRHKITKRGQNVTFRCDPISEHNRLYWYRQTLGQGPEFLTYFQNEAQLEKSRLLSDRFSAERPKGSFSTLEIQRTEQGDSAMYLCTSSLDGGTEGNFGPGTRLTVT.

This clonotype came up once. The rearrangement joins TRBV28 to TRBJ2-2; 8 nucleotides align to TRBD2. This CDR3 contains 16 residues. Germline CDR1 and CDR2: MDHEN and SYDVKM. V gave up 2 bases and J gave up 13 bases; unmatched junction bases: 15. CDR3 sequence: CASSLNQRGYTRGLFF. For the CDR3, the DNA is TGTGCCAGCAGTTTAAATCAGCGGGGGTACACCAGGGGGCTGTTTTTT.

This clonotype was counted a single time. The chain carries TRBV29-1 and TRBJ2-3; TRBD1 matches at 8 bases. CDR1 SQVTM and CDR2 ANQGSEA come from the germline V gene. V shed 1 base, J shed 3 bases, and the junction held 6 bases outside the gene matches. The CDR3 has 15 amino acids. The CDR3 DNA is TGCAGCGTTGAAGTAATGGACAGGGAAACAGATACGCAGTATTTT. Protein sequence: CSVEVMDRETDTQYF.

This clonotype is medium-sized within its sample. The chain joins TRBV4-3 to TRBJ2-3; either TRBD1 or TRBD2 may fit D (5 bases each). Trimming took 4 bases from V and 2 from J, leaving 10 bases between them. Germline assignment: CDR1 LGHNA and CDR2 YSLEER. This CDR3 is 14 amino acids long. DNA for the CDR3: TGCGCCAGCAGCCGGGACCGTAACACAGATACGCAGTATTTT. Its protein product is CASSRDRNTDTQYF.

This clonotype was detected a few times. The gene calls are TRBV28 and TRBJ1-2; TRBD1 might be the D (5 bases). The CDR3 has 16 residues. Trimming pared 4 bases from V and 2 bases from J, leaving 17 bases between. Germline loops: CDR1 MDHEN, CDR2 SYDVKM. CDR3 amino acids: CASSSIGDQQNYGYTF. Written as DNA, the CDR3 is TGTGCCAGCAGTTCTATAGGGGACCAACAGAACTATGGCTACACCTTC.

On this clonotype: Sequence at one end of the junction differs from germline and may be a read error. The rearrangement links TRBV29-1 to TRBJ1-2, with TRBD1 identical over 11 bases. In germline, CDR1 is SQVTM, CDR2 ANQGSEA. This CDR3 spans 12 amino acids. The CDR3 spells CSVVDRGRRTTF. The CDR3 coding sequence is TGCAGTGTTGTGGACAGGGGGCGCAGAACGACCTTC. Full variable domain (remainder filled in from reference TRBV29-1 and TRBJ1-2): SAVISQKPSRDICQRGTSLTIQCQVDSQVTMMFWYRQQPGQSLTLIATANQGSEATYESGFVIDKFPISRPNLTFSTLTVSNMSPEDSSIYLCSVVDRGRRTTFGSGTRLTVV.

This clonotype came up a few times. A much larger clone differs by one base, so this may be a read error. The chain is built from TRBV5-4 and TRBJ2-2; the D gene is possibly TRBD1 (5 bases). V was cut by 4 bases and J by 3 bases, with 10 bases left in between. Germline V gene lookup returns CDR1 SGHNT and CDR2 YYREEE (reference sequence). This CDR3 contains 14 residues. The CDR3 loop is CASSAEQDTGELFF. DNA of the CDR3: TGTGCCAGCAGCGCGGAACAGGACACCGGGGAGCTGTTTTTT. The whole variable domain, remainder taken from reference TRBV5-4 and TRBJ2-2, is ETGVTQSPTHLIKTRGQQVTLRCSSQSGHNTVSWYQQALGQGPQFIFQYYREEENGRGNFPPRFSGLQFPNYSSELNVNALELDDSALYLCASSAEQDTGELFFGEGSRLTVL.

The genes are TRBV7-9 and TRBJ2-3; TRBD1 or TRBD2 may be the D gene (5 bases each). V lost 2 bases and J lost 1, with 16 bases in between. Germline V gene data show CDR1 as SEHNR and CDR2 as FQNEAQ (reference sequence). The CDR3 extends over 17 amino acids. CDR3 nucleotides: TGTGCCAGCAGCTTATCGGTAGCGCAAGGGGGCACAGATACGCAGTATTTT. Amino acids: CASSLSVAQGGTDTQYF.

This clonotype is categorized as medium-sized (0.01 to 0.1%). This sequence joins TRBV11-1 and TRBJ2-5; D uncertain. Germline V CDR1 and CDR2: SGHAT, FQDESV (reference sequence). Trimming took 5 bases from V and 4 from J, leaving 8 bases between them. The CDR3 runs 12 residues. CDR3 sequence: CASSQEPETQYF. The DNA of the CDR3 is TGTGCCAGCAGCCAAGAACCAGAGACCCAGTACTTC.

With respect to this clonotype: Mismatch with germline at one junction end may stem from a read error. The chain combines TRBV4-3 with TRBJ2-1, with D perhaps matching TRBD2 (5 bases). This CDR3 is 16 amino acids long. Germline V gene lookup returns CDR1 LGHNA and CDR2 YSLEER. Here the CDR3 DNA reads TGCGCCAGAAGCCAAGATCCCCTAGGGCCGGGAAATGAGCAGTTCTTC. This gives the protein CARSQDPLGPGNEQFF.

The V and J genes are TRBV4-2 and TRBJ1-4; 8 nucleotides align to TRBD1. V dropped 10 bases and J dropped 1; count of bases not matched to a gene: 8. Per germline, CDR1 LGHNA and CDR2 YNFKEQ. The CDR3 runs to 15 residues. Here the CDR3 reads CAIPTGAQTNEKLFF. DNA for the CDR3: TGTGCCATCCCGACAGGGGCCCAAACTAATGAAAAACTGTTTTTT.

With respect to this clonotype: As the CDR3 is not closed by the conserved phenylalanine or tryptophan, this likely results from a read error. V gene TRBV12-3 or TRBV12-4 combines with J gene TRBJ1-2, with D perhaps matching TRBD1 (6 bases). This CDR3 spans 17 amino acids. Trimming took 4 bases from V and 1 from J, leaving 19 bases between them. DNA for the CDR3: TGTGCCAGCAGTTCCAGGGGCGGTAGAGGTTTTAACTATGGCTACACCTTA. It is translated as CASSSRGGRGFNYGYTL.